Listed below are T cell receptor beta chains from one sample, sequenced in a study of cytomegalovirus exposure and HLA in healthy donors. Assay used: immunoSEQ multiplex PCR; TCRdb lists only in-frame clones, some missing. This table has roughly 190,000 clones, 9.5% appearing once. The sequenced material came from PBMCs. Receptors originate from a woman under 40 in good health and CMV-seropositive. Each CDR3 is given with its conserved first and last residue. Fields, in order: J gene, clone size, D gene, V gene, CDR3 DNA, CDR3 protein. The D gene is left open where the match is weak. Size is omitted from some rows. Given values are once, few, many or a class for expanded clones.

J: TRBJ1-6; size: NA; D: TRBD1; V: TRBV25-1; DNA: TGTGCCACCAAAACCGGGACAGGGTTTTCACCCCTCCACTTT; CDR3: CATKTGTGFSPLHF
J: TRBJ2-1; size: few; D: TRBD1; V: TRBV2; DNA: TGTGCCAGCAGTGAAGGACAGGGGGCTGAGCAGTTCTTC; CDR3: CASSEGQGAEQFF
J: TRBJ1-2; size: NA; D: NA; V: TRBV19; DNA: TGTGCCAGTAGTATTGCGACGGTGGGCGGCTACACCTTC; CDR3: CASSIATVGGYTF
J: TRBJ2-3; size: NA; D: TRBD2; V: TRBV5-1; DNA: TGCGCCAGCAGCCCCGGGACTAGCGGGAGCACAGATACGCAGTATTTT; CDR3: CASSPGTSGSTDTQYF
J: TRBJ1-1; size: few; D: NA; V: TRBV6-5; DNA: TGTGCCAGCAGTTACGGACAGAGCACTGAAGCTTTCTTT; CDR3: CASSYGQSTEAFF
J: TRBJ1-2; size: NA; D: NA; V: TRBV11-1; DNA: TGTGCCAGCGAGGGCAGAAACTATGGCTACACCTTC; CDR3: CASEGRNYGYTF
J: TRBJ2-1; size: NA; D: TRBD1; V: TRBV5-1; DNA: TGCGCCAGCAGCTTGGAGGGGGCAACACACCGGAATGAGCAGTTCTTC; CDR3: CASSLEGATHRNEQFF
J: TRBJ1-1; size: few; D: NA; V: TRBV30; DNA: TGTGCCTGGAGCCCCCAGGGAATCAATGAAGCTTTCTTT; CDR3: CAWSPQGINEAFF
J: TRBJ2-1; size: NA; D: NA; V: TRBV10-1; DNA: TGCGCCAGCAGTGACAAAGCGCCCTCCTACAATGAGCAGTTCTTC; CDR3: CASSDKAPSYNEQFF
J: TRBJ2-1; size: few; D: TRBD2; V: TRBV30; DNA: TGTGCCTGGAGTGTACCCCCCCCAGGACTAGCGGCTCCCTACAATGAGCAGTTCTTC; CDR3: CAWSVPPPGLAAPYNEQFF
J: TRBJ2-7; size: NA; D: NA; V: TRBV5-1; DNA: TGCGCCAGCAGCTTGATTTTTGCAGCCCATCGGGACGAGCAGTACTTC; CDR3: CASSLIFAAHRDEQYF
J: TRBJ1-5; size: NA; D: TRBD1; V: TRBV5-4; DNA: TGTGCCAGCAGCTTGGGGACAGGGGGCGATCAGCCCCAGCATTTT; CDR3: CASSLGTGGDQPQHF
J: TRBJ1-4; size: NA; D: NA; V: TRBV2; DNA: TGTGCCAGCAGTGAAACGGGGGCAACTAATGAAAAACTGTTTTTT; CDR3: CASSETGATNEKLFF
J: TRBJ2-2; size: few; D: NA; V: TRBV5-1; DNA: TGCGCCAGCAGCTTGGTATATGCCGCGGGAACCGGGGAGCTGTTTTTT; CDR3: CASSLVYAAGTGELFF
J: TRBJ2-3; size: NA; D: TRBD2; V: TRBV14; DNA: TGTGCCAGCAGCCTGACTAGCGGGGATACGCAGTATTTT; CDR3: CASSLTSGDTQYF
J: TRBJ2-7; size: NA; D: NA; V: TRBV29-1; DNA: TGCAGCGCCCTCTTGGGGGGCTACGAGCAGTACTTC; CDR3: CSALLGGYEQYF
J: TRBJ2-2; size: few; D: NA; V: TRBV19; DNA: TGTGCCAGTACCACCAGGGGTCTCGGGGAGCTGTTTTTT; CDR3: CASTTRGLGELFF
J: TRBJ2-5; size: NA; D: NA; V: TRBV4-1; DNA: TGCGCCAGCAGCCAAGTCGGTGCCGCTGCCCGGGAGACCCAGTACTTC; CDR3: CASSQVGAAARETQYF
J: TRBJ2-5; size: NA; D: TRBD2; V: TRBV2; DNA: TGTGCCAGCAGTGAGGGGGGGAGGGGACAGACCCAGTACTTC; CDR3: CASSEGGRGQTQYF
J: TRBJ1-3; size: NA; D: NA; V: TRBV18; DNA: TGTGCCAGCTCACCGACAGCTACTGGAAACACCATATATTTT; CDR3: CASSPTATGNTIYF
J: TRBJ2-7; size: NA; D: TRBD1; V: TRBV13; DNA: TGTGCCAGCAGCTTAAGCAGGGGGCGCCGCTCTTACGAGCAGTACTTC; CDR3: CASSLSRGRRSYEQYF
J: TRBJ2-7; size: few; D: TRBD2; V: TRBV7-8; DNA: TGTGCCAGCAGCTCGGAGACTAGCGGAATCTACGAGCAGTACTTC; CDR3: CASSSETSGIYEQYF
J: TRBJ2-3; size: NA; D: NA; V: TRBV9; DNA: TGTGCCAGCAGCCCACAGGGGGGGGTCGCAGATACGCAGTATTTT; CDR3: CASSPQGGVADTQYF
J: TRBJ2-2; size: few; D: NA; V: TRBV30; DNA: TGTGCCTTCGCAGGGGCCGGCGGGGAGCTGTTTTTT; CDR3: CAFAGAGGELFF
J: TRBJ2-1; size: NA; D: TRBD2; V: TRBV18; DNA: TGTGCCAGCTCGTCAAGACTAGCGGGGGGAGTATACAATGAGCAGTTCTTC; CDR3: CASSSRLAGGVYNEQFF
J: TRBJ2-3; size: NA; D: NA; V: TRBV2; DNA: TGTGCCAGCAGCGCGGGCCTTAGCACAGATACGCAGTATTTT; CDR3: CASSAGLSTDTQYF
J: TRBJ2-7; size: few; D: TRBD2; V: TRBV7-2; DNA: TGTGCCAGCAGCTCTAGCGGGGTCAGCTCCTACGAGCAGTACTTC; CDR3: CASSSSGVSSYEQYF
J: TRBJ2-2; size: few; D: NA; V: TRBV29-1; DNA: TGCAGCGTTGCTGCCGGGGAGCTGTTTTTT; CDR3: CSVAAGELFF
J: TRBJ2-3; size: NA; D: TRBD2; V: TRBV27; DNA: TGTGCCAGCAGCCAAGCAGCGGGAGGGACAGATACGCAGTATTTT; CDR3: CASSQAAGGTDTQYF
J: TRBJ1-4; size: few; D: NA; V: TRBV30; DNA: TGTGCCTGGAGTGCCGGACTCGAAGAAAAACTGTTTTTT; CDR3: CAWSAGLEEKLFF
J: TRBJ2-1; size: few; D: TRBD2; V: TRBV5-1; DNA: TGCGCCAGCAGCTCCGGACTAGCGGGGCACAATGAGCAGTTCTTC; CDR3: CASSSGLAGHNEQFF
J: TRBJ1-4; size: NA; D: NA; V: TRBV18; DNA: TGTGCCAGCTCACCACAGGGGCCAAATGAAAAACTGTTTTTT; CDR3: CASSPQGPNEKLFF
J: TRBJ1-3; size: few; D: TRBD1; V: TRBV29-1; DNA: TGCAGCGTGTCCCGGGACAGGGCGAGCTCTGGAAACACCATATATTTT; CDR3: CSVSRDRASSGNTIYF
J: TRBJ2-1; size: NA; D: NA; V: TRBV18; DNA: TGTGCCAGCTCACCCATATCCCTGAGCTCCTACAATGAGCAGTTCTTC; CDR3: CASSPISLSSYNEQFF
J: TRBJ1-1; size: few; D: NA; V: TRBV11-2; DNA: TGTGCCAGCAGCCCACAGGGTTATGACACTGAAGCTTTCTTT; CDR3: CASSPQGYDTEAFF
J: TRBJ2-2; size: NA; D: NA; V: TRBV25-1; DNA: TGTGCCAGCAGTGCTAGCCTAAACACCGGGGAGCTGTTTTTT; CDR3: CASSASLNTGELFF
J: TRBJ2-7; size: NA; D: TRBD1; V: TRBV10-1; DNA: TGCGCCAGCAGCGCCGGGACAGGGCTGTACGAGCAGTACTTC; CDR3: CASSAGTGLYEQYF
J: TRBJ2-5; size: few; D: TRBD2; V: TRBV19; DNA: TGTGCCAGTAGTACTCCCCGGACTAGCGGGAGCGGGTCGGCCCAGTACTTC; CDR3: CASSTPRTSGSGSAQYF
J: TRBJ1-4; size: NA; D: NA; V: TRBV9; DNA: TGTGCCAGCAGCGTCGGGGGAGCGAATGAAAAACTGTTTTTT; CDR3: CASSVGGANEKLFF
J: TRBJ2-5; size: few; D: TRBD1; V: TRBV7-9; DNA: TGTGCCAGCAGCTTAGGATGGACAGGGTCCCAAGAGACCCAGTACTTC; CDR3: CASSLGWTGSQETQYF